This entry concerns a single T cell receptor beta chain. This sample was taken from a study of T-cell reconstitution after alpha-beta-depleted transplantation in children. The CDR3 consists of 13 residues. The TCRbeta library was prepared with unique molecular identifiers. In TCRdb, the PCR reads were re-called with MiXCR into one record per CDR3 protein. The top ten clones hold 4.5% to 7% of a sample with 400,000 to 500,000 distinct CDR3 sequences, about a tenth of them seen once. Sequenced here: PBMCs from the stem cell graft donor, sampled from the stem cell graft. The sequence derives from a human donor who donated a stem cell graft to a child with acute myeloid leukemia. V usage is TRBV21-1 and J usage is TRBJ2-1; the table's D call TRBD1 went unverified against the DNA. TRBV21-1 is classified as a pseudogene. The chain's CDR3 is CASSFTRPGEQFF. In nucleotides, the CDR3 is TGTGCCAGCAGCTTTACACGGCCCGGGGAGCAGTTCTTC.